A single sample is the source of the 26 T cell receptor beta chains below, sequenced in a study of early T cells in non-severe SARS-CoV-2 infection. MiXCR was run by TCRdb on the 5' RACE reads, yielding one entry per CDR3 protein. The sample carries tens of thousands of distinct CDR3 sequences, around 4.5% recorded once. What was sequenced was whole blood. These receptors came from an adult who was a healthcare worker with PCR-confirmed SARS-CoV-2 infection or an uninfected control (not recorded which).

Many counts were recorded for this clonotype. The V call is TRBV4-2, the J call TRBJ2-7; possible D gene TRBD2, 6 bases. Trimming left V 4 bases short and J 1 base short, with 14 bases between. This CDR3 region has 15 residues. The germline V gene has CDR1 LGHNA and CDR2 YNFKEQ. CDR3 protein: CASSPQSGSSYEQYF. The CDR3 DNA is TGTGCCAGCAGCCCTCAAAGCGGGTCGTCCTACGAGCAGTACTTC.

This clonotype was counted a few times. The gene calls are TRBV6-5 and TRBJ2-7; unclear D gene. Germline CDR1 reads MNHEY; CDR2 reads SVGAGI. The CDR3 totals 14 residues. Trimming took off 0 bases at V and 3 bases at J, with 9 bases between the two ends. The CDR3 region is CASSYSPGVYEQYF. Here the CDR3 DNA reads TGTGCCAGCAGTTACTCGCCTGGTGTCTACGAGCAGTACTTC.

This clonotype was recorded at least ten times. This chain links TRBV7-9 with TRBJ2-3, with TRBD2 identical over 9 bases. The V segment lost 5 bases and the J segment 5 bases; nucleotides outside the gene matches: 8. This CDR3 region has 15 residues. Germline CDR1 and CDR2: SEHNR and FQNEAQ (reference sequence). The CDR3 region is CASSRPGLAVDTQYF. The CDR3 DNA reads TGTGCCAGCAGCCGACCGGGACTAGCAGTAGATACGCAGTATTTT. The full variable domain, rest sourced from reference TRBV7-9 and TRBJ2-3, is DTGVSQNPRHKITKRGQNVTFRCDPISEHNRLYWYRQTLGQGPEFLTYFQNEAQLEKSRLLSDRFSAERPKGSFSTLEIQRTEQGDSAMYLCASSRPGLAVDTQYFGPGTRLTVL.

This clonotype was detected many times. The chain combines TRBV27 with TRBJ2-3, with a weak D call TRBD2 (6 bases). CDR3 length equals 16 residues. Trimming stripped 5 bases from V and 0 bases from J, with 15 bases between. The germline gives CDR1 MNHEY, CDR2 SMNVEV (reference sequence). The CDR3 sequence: CASSLGVGTSTDTQYF. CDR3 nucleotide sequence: TGTGCCAGCAGTCTCGGGGTCGGGACTAGCACAGATACGCAGTATTTT.

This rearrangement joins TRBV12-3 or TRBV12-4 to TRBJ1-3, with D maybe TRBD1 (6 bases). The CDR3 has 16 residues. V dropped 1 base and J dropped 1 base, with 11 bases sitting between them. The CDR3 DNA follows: TGTGCCAGCAGTTTAGAGGTCAGGGGATCTGGAAACACCATATATTTT. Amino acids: CASSLEVRGSGNTIYF.

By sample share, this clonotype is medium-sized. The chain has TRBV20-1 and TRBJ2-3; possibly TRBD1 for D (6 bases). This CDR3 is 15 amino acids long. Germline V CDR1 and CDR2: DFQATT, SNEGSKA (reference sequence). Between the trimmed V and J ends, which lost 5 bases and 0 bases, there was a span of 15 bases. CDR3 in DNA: TGCAGTGCTCCCGACGGACAGAGTAGCACAGATACGCAGTATTTT. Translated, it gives CSAPDGQSSTDTQYF.

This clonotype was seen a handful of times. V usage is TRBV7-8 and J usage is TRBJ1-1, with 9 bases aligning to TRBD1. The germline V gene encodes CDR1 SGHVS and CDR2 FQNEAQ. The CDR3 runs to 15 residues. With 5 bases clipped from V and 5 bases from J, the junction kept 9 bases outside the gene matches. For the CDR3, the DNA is TGTGCCAGCAGCCACGGTACAGGGGGCTTGACTGAAGCTTTCTTT. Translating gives CASSHGTGGLTEAFF.

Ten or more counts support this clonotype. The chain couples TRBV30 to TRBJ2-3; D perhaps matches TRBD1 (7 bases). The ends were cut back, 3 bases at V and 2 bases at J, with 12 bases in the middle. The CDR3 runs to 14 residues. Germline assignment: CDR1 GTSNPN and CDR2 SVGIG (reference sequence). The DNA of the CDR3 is TGTGCCTGGAGCGGGGGACAGCACACAGATACGCAGTATTTT. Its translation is CAWSGGQHTDTQYF.

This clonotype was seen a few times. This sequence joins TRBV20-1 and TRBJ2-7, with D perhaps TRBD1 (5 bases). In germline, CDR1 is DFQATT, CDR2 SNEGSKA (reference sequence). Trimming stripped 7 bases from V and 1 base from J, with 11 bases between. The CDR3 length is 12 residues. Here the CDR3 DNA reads TGCAGTGGATCGACAGAATCCTACGAGCAGTACTTC. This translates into CSGSTESYEQYF.

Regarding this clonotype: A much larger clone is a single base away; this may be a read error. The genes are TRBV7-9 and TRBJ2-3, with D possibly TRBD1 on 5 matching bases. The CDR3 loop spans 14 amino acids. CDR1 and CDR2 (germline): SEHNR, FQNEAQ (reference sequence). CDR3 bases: TGTGCCGGCAGCTTACGTGGGGCCACAGATACGCAGTATTTT. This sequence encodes CAGSLRGATDTQYF.

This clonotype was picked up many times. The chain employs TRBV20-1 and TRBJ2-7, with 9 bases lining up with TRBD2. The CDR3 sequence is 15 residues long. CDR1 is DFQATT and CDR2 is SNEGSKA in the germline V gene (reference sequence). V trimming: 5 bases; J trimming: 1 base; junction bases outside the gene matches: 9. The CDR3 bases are TGCAGTGCTCCCAGCCGGCGGGAGGGGTCCTACGAGCAGTACTTC. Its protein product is CSAPSRREGSYEQYF.

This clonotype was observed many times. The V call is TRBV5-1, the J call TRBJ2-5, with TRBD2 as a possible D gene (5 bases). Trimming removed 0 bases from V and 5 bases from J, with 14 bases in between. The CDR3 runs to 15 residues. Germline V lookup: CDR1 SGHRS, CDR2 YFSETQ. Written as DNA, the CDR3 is TGCGCCAGCAGCTTGGTGGACTCCGGTTGGGAGACCCAGTACTTC. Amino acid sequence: CASSLVDSGWETQYF. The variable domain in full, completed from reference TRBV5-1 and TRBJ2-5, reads KAGVTQTPRYLIKTRGQQVTLSCSPISGHRSVSWYQQTPGQGLQFLFEYFSETQRNKGNFPGRFSGRQFSNSRSEMNVSTLELGDSALYLCASSLVDSGWETQYFGPGTRLLVL.

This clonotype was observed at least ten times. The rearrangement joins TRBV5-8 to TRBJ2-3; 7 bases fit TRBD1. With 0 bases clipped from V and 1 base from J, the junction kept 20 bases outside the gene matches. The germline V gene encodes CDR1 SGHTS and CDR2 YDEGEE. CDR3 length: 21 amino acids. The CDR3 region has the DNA TGTGCCAGCAGCTTGGCTGAGACAGGGTGGTCGGAGCGGTTACGCACAGATACGCAGTATTTT. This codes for CASSLAETGWSERLRTDTQYF.

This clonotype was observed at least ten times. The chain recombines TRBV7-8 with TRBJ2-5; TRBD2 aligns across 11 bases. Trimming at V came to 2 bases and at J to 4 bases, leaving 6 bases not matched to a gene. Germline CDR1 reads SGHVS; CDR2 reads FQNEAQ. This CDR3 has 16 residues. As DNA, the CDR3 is TGTGCCAGCAGCTTACTTAGCGGGAGGGCCGGAGAGACCCAGTACTTC. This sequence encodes CASSLLSGRAGETQYF.

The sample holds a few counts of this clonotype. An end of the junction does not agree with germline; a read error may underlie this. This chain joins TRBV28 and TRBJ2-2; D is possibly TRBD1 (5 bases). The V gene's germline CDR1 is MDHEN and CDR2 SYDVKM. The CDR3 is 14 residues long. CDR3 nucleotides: TGTGTCAGCGCTATGACAGCGAACACCGGGGAGCTGTTTTTT. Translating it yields CVSAMTANTGELFF.

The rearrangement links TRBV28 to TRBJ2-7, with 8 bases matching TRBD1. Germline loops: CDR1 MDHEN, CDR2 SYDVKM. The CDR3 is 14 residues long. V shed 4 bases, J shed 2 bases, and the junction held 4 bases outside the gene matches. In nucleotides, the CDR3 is TGTGCCAGCAGTTCCGGGACAGGACCCTACGAGCAGTACTTC. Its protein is CASSSGTGPYEQYF. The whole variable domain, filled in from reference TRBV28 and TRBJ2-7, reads DVKVTQSSRYLVKRTGEKVFLECVQDMDHENMFWYRQDPGLGLRLIYFSYDVKMKEKGDIPEGYSVSREKKERFSLILESASTNQTSMYLCASSSGTGPYEQYFGPGTRLTVT.

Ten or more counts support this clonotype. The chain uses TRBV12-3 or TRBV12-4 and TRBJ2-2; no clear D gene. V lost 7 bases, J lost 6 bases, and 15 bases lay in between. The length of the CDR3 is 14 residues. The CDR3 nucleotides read TGTGCCAGCACCCCCGGCTATGGTTCCGGGGAGCTGTTTTTT. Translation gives CASTPGYGSGELFF.

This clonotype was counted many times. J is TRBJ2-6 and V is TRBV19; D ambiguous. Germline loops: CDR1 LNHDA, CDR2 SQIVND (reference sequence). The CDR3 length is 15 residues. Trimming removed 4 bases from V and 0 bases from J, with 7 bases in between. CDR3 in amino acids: CASSRQLSGANVLTF. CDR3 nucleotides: TGTGCCAGTAGTAGGCAGCTCTCTGGGGCCAACGTCCTGACTTTC.

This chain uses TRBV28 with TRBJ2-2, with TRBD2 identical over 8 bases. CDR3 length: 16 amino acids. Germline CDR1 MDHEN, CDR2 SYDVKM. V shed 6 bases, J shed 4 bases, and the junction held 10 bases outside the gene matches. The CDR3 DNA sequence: TGTGCCAGCAGGCCACCGCGGGAGGCGGGCACCGGGGAGCTGTTTTTT. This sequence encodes CASRPPREAGTGELFF.

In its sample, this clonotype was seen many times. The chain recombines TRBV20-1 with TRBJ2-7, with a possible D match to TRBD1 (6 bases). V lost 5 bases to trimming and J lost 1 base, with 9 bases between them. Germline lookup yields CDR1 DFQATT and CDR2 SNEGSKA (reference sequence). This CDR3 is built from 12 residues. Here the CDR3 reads CSARTDSYEQYF. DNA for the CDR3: TGCAGTGCTCGGACAGATTCCTACGAGCAGTACTTC.

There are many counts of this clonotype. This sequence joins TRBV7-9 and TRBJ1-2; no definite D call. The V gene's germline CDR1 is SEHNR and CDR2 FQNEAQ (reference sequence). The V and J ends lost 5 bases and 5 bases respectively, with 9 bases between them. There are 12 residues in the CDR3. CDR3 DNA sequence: TGTGCCAGCAGCCTGGACCAATATGGCTACACCTTC. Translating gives CASSLDQYGYTF.

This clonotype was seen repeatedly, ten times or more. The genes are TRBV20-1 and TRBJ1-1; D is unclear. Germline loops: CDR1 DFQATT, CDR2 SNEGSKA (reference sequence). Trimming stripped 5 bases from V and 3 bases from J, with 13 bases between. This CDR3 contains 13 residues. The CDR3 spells CSAPRGDDTEAFF. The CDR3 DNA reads TGCAGTGCTCCCCGGGGAGATGACACTGAAGCTTTCTTT.

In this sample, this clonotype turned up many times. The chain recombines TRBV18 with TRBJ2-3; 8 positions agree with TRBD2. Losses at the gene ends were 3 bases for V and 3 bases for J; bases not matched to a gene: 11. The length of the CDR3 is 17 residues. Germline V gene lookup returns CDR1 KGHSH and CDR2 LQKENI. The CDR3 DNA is TGTGCCAGCTCACCCCCGGGGCTAGCGGGCGAAACAGATACGCAGTATTTT. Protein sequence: CASSPPGLAGETDTQYF.

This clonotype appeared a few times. CDR3 sequence: CASSPGGEGRRNRNEQFF. CDR3 DNA sequence: TGTGCCAGCAGCCCGGGGGGTGAGGGGCGCCGAAATCGCAATGAGCAGTTCTTC. The J gene is TRBJ2-1, the V gene TRBV5-6; 7 positions agree with TRBD2. The CDR3 contains 18 residues. Germline-derived CDR1 and CDR2 are SGHDT and YYEEEE. The J segment lost 6 bases and the V segment lost 4 bases, leaving 19 bases of the junction unmatched.

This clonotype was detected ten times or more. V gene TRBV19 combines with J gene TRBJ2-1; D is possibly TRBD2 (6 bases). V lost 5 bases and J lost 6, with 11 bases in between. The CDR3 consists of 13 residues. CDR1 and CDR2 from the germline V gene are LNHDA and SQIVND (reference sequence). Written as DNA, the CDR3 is TGTGCCAGTAGTTATGCGGGGCGCAATGAGCAGTTCTTC. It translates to CASSYAGRNEQFF.

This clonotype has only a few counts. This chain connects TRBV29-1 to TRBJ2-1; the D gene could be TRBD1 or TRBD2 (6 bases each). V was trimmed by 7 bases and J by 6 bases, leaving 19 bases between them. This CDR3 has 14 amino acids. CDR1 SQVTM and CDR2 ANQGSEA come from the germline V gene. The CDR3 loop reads CSARMGGPPNEQFF. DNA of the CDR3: TGCAGCGCCCGAATGGGGGGCCCCCCCAATGAGCAGTTCTTC.